This T cell receptor beta chain was documented in a study of molecular identifiers for immune sequencing clone quantification. Libraries for naive CD8 T cells, which were made from around 18,000 to 910,000 sorted cells, drew on 10%, 30% or 50% of the RNA. In the sort, naive CD8 T cells were defined as CD8+CD4-CCR7+CD45RA+. Trimming pared 4 bases from V and 8 bases from J, leaving 14 bases between. This CDR3 spans 14 amino acids. TCRdb used MiXCR to reprocess the PCR reads, holding one entry per CDR3 protein. Counted here are just under 650,000 distinct CDR3 sequences, about 20% occurring once; the ten biggest clones make up around 0.86%. This clonotype was detected only a few times.

Sequencing was carried out using naive CD8+ T cells from blood, with Jurkat cell RNA spiked in. As for subset: FACS-sorted CD8+CD4-CCR7+CD45RA+ naive T cells. The origin of this receptor is a human donor in good health. Some libraries in this study had Jurkat cell RNA spiked in. This chain links TRBV12-3 or TRBV12-4 with TRBJ1-4, with a weak D call TRBD1 (5 bases). CDR3 DNA sequence: TGTGCCAGCAGTTCAGGTCCTGAGGGGGAAAAACTGTTTTTT. This encodes CASSSGPEGEKLFF.